The 32 T cell receptor beta chains presented below share a single source sample, sequenced in a study of OX40 agonist ivuxolimab in advanced cancers. Library prep was done by the immunoSEQ multiplex PCR assay. TCRdb took over this immuneACCESS table, retaining in-frame rearrangements with V and J assigned. Such tables are incomplete; in checked studies, under half of the missing clones stem from an unresolved V gene, and the remainder is unexplained. The sample table holds about 42,000 clones, of which around 88% were seen once. Clones ranked in the top ten supply 9% to 14% of the sample. Sequencing was performed on CD4+ or CD8+ T cells sorted from blood, taken in a trial of the OX40 agonist ivuxolimab. All receptors derive from an adult with an advanced solid tumor such as melanoma, head and neck, liver or kidney cancer.

The gene calls are TRBV7-9 and TRBJ2-7; D gene uncertain. This CDR3 contains 15 residues. V lost 0 bases and J lost 2, with 11 bases in between. Looked up from germline, CDR1 is SEHNR and CDR2 is FQNEAQ (reference sequence). The CDR3 region has the DNA TGTGCCAGCAGCTTAGCCAGCCTGGCCCCCTACGAGCAGTACTTC. Translated: CASSLASLAPYEQYF.

This clone is deemed medium-sized. The chain has TRBV11-2 and TRBJ1-2; no definite D call. Germline assignment: CDR1 SGHAT and CDR2 FQNNGV. The CDR3 runs to 13 residues. V was cut by 1 base and J by 7 bases, with 10 bases left in between. Here the CDR3 reads CASSLVGVGGYTF. The DNA for the CDR3 is TGTGCCAGCAGCTTAGTGGGTGTTGGTGGCTACACCTTC.

In this sample, this clone turned up once. The chain carries TRBV5-1 and TRBJ2-7, with no clear D. V lost 1 base, J lost 3 bases, and 14 bases lay in between. There are 15 residues in the CDR3. Germline CDR1 reads SGHRS; CDR2 reads YFSETQ. CDR3 bases: TGCGCCAGCAGCTTGCCTTTCGCCCTTAACTACGAGCAGTACTTC. Amino acids: CASSLPFALNYEQYF.

This clone was seen once. This rearrangement joins TRBV15 to TRBJ2-7; 9 bases line up with TRBD2. CDR3 size: 15 residues. V shed 4 bases, J shed 2 bases, and the junction held 6 bases outside the gene matches. Germline assignment: CDR1 LNHNV and CDR2 YYDKDF (reference sequence). The CDR3 DNA is TGTGCCACCAGCATTAGACTAGCGGTTACCTACGAGCAGTACTTC. As protein: CATSIRLAVTYEQYF.

V gene TRBV6-5 combines with J gene TRBJ2-1, with D uncertain. The length of the CDR3 is 12 residues. The germline V gene has CDR1 MNHEY and CDR2 SVGAGI. Trimming cost V 2 bases and J 7 bases, with 6 bases left between them. The CDR3 spells CASSYGVNEQFF. The CDR3 nucleotides are TGTGCCAGCAGTTACGGAGTGAATGAGCAGTTCTTC.

This chain uses TRBV9 with TRBJ2-2; D remains unclear. Between the trimmed V and J ends, which lost 2 bases and 5 bases, there was a span of 13 bases. The CDR3 has 15 residues. Germline assignment: CDR1 SGDLS and CDR2 YYNGEE. CDR3 sequence reads: CASSVGTLFTGELFF. CDR3 nucleotides: TGTGCCAGCAGCGTCGGTACACTATTTACCGGGGAGCTGTTTTTT.

This clone was recorded once. The chain has TRBV5-8 and TRBJ1-3; perhaps TRBD1 as D (5 bases). The CDR3 has 16 residues. Germline V gene sequence: CDR1 SGHTS, CDR2 YDEGEE. Deletions cut 4 bases from V and 0 bases from J, with 14 bases between. CDR3 sequence: CASSLAGGSSGNTIYF. CDR3 coding DNA: TGTGCCAGCAGCCTAGCGGGGGGGAGCTCTGGAAACACCATATATTTT. Supplemented by reference TRBV5-8 and TRBJ1-3, the full variable domain reads EAGVTQSPTHLIKTRGQQATLRCSPISGHTSVYWYQQALGLGLQFLLWYDEGEERNRGNFPPRFSGRQFPNYSSELNVNALELEDSALYLCASSLAGGSSGNTIYFGEGSWLTVV.

The CDR3: CAISVRQGLADREVYGYTF. CDR3 DNA sequence: TGTGCCATCAGTGTCCGACAGGGATTAGCCGACCGGGAGGTTTATGGCTACACCTTC. The genes are TRBV10-3 and TRBJ1-2; 7 bases agree with TRBD1. The CDR3 length is 19 residues. V lost 4 bases and J lost 5; bases outside the gene matches: 22. Per the germline V gene, CDR1 is ENHRY and CDR2 is SYGVKD.

The rearrangement joins TRBV9 to TRBJ2-3, with D tentatively TRBD1 (5 bases). The V gene's germline CDR1 is SGDLS and CDR2 YYNGEE. This CDR3 region has 18 residues. V lost 1 base to trimming and J lost 2 bases, with 20 bases between them. This CDR3 reads CASSVREQELNPTDTQYF. In DNA form, the CDR3 reads TGTGCCAGCAGCGTACGAGAACAGGAACTAAACCCCACAGATACGCAGTATTTT.

The CDR3 is CASSQGLREAGNEQFF. The CDR3 DNA is TGCGCCAGCAGCCAAGGTTTGCGGGAGGCAGGCAATGAGCAGTTCTTC. The rearrangement links TRBV4-1 to TRBJ2-1; 8 bases are a match to TRBD2. The CDR3 extends over 16 amino acids. The germline CDR1 and CDR2 sequences are MGHRA and YSYEKL. V trimming: 1 base; J trimming: 6 bases; junction bases outside the gene matches: 8.

V usage is TRBV28 and J usage is TRBJ2-3; 10 bases map to TRBD1. The J segment lost 2 bases and the V segment lost 6 bases, leaving 2 bases of the junction unmatched. Germline V gene data show CDR1 as MDHEN and CDR2 as SYDVKM. The CDR3 contains 14 residues. CDR3 sequence reads: CASRGQGNTDTQYF. In DNA form, the CDR3 reads TGTGCCAGCAGGGGACAGGGGAACACAGATACGCAGTATTTT.

The J gene is TRBJ2-1, the V gene TRBV15, with 9 positions matching TRBD2. CDR3 size: 16 residues. Germline V gene sequence: CDR1 LNHNV, CDR2 YYDKDF (reference sequence). Trimming at V came to 1 base and at J to 5 bases, leaving 6 bases not matched to a gene. CDR3 DNA sequence: TGTGCCACCAGCAGAGGCCTGGGACTAGCAGACAATGAGCAGTTCTTC. Protein product: CATSRGLGLADNEQFF.

The CDR3, as DNA: TGTGCCAGCAGTGATAGCGGGATCTCCTACAATGAGCAGTTCTTC. This gives the protein CASSDSGISYNEQFF. The rearrangement uses TRBV2 and TRBJ2-1; 8 nucleotides align to TRBD2. The junction had 1 base not matched to a gene; V was cut back by 3 bases and J by 0 bases. This CDR3 spans 15 amino acids. Germline-derived CDR1 and CDR2 are SNHLY and FYNNEI. Supplemented by reference TRBV2 and TRBJ2-1, the full variable domain reads EPEVTQTPSHQVTQMGQEVILRCVPISNHLYFYWYRQILGQKVEFLVSFYNNEISEKSEIFDDQFSVERPDGSNFTLKIRSTKLEDSAMYFCASSDSGISYNEQFFGPGTRLTVL.

This rearrangement joins TRBV4-1 to TRBJ2-1, with a possible D match to TRBD1 (5 bases). The CDR3 length is 15 residues. V lost 0 bases, J lost 3 bases, and 9 bases lay in between. CDR1 is MGHRA, CDR2 YSYEKL, per germline. The CDR3 DNA reads TGCGCCAGCAGCCAAGAACAGGTCGGCTACAATGAGCAGTTCTTC. Translating gives CASSQEQVGYNEQFF.

V is TRBV27 and J is TRBJ2-7, with TRBD2 matching 8 bases. The CDR3 extends over 14 amino acids. Trimming removed 2 bases from V and 4 bases from J; junction bases left unmatched: 4. CDR1 is MNHEY, CDR2 SMNVEV, per germline (reference sequence). The CDR3, as DNA: TGTGCCAGCAGTTTAACGGGAGGGAGGTACGAGCAGTACTTC. Its protein product is CASSLTGGRYEQYF.

The rearrangement uses TRBV28 and TRBJ2-1; 10 bases line up with TRBD2. Germline V gives CDR1 MDHEN, CDR2 SYDVKM. The CDR3 covers 15 residues. V was clipped by 1 base and J by 9 bases; unmatched bases: 6. The CDR3 loop is CASSLLSGGVSEQFF. The CDR3 bases are TGTGCCAGCAGTTTATTAAGCGGGGGGGTTAGTGAGCAGTTCTTC. Full variable domain (remainder filled in from reference TRBV28 and TRBJ2-1): DVKVTQSSRYLVKRTGEKVFLECVQDMDHENMFWYRQDPGLGLRLIYFSYDVKMKEKGDIPEGYSVSREKKERFSLILESASTNQTSMYLCASSLLSGGVSEQFFGPGTRLTVL.

V and J are TRBV5-6 and TRBJ2-4; D tentatively reads TRBD1 or TRBD2 (5 bases each). CDR1 and CDR2 (germline): SGHDT, YYEEEE. The CDR3 sequence is 14 residues long. V shed 4 bases and J shed 5 bases, with 13 bases lying between them. CDR3: CASSEWDGENIQYF. The CDR3 DNA follows: TGTGCCAGCAGCGAATGGGACGGAGAAAACATTCAGTACTTC.

In this sample, this clone turned up once. The V and J genes are TRBV10-3 and TRBJ2-7; unclear D gene. CDR3 length: 14 residues. Germline V gives CDR1 ENHRY, CDR2 SYGVKD. The V end was cut by 3 bases, the J end by 5 bases, with 14 bases between. CDR3 sequence: CAISDSVVNDEQYF. The CDR3 region has the DNA TGTGCCATCAGTGACTCTGTGGTCAACGACGAGCAGTACTTC.

The chain recombines TRBV7-7 with TRBJ2-7; possible D gene TRBD2, 5 bases. CDR1 and CDR2 (germline): SSHAT, FNYEAQ (reference sequence). V lost 9 bases, J lost 3 bases, and 12 bases lay in between. The CDR3 runs 12 residues. This CDR3 reads CARIDGVYEQYF. The CDR3 coding sequence is TGTGCCAGAATAGACGGGGTCTACGAGCAGTACTTC. Full variable domain (outside the CDR3, taken from reference TRBV7-7 and TRBJ2-7): GAGVSQSPRYKVTKRGQDVTLRCDPISSHATLYWYQQALGQGPEFLTYFNYEAQPDKSGLPSDRFSAERPEGSISTLTIQRTEQRDSAMYRCARIDGVYEQYFGPGTRLTVT.

The chain combines TRBV7-9 with TRBJ1-2; D uncertain. The CDR3 is 13 residues long. Trimming removed 2 bases from V and 2 bases from J, with 6 bases in between. Germline V gives CDR1 SEHNR, CDR2 FQNEAQ (reference sequence). CDR3 coding DNA: TGTGCCAGCAGCTTAATACCCAACTATGGCTACACCTTC. This translates into CASSLIPNYGYTF.

This sequence joins TRBV28 and TRBJ2-7; tentative D call: TRBD1 (6 bases). Germline values: CDR1 MDHEN, CDR2 SYDVKM. The CDR3 has 15 residues. The germline V and J ends were trimmed by 6 bases and 1 base, with 16 bases remaining between them. The CDR3 sequence: CASSRPQGRSYEQYF. The CDR3 region has the DNA TGTGCCAGCAGCCGTCCACAGGGTAGGTCCTACGAGCAGTACTTC. The complete variable domain, with remaining parts taken from reference TRBV28 and TRBJ2-7, reads DVKVTQSSRYLVKRTGEKVFLECVQDMDHENMFWYRQDPGLGLRLIYFSYDVKMKEKGDIPEGYSVSREKKERFSLILESASTNQTSMYLCASSRPQGRSYEQYFGPGTRLTVT.

This clone was counted once. The chain recombines TRBV7-6 with TRBJ1-1; D might be TRBD1 (6 bases). Germline CDR1 and CDR2: SGHVS and FNYEAQ. CDR3 length: 16 amino acids. Trimming stripped 4 bases from V and 1 base from J, with 16 bases between. CDR3 sequence: CASSSPQGLGNTEAFF. CDR3 sequence (DNA): TGTGCCAGCAGCTCTCCACAGGGCCTGGGGAACACTGAAGCTTTCTTT.

This clone has just a few counts. The chain carries TRBV7-9 and TRBJ1-1, with 7 bases fitting TRBD1. V lost 9 bases, J lost 4 bases, and 8 bases stayed unmatched. Germline V gene sequence: CDR1 SEHNR, CDR2 FQNEAQ (reference sequence). The CDR3 spans 13 residues. This CDR3 reads CASTGVRTTEAFF. The DNA of the CDR3 is TGTGCCAGTACAGGGGTACGGACCACTGAAGCTTTCTTT.

The V call is TRBV19, the J call TRBJ1-4, with D tentatively TRBD1 (6 bases). Germline CDR1 is LNHDA and CDR2 is SQIVND (reference sequence). V was trimmed by 5 bases and J by 0 bases, leaving 16 bases between them. The CDR3 sequence is 17 residues long. As DNA, the CDR3 is TGTGCCAGTAGTCTCGCCCGACAGGAGTCAACTAATGAAAAACTGTTTTTT. It specifies CASSLARQESTNEKLFF.

The V and J genes are TRBV4-2 and TRBJ1-1; 7 bases match TRBD1. Trimming cost V 3 bases and J 4 bases; bases outside gene matches: 8. The V gene's germline CDR1 is LGHNA and CDR2 YNFKEQ. CDR3 size: 15 residues. CDR3 amino acids: CASSQKRQGATEAFF. CDR3 nucleotide sequence: TGTGCCAGCAGCCAGAAACGACAGGGAGCCACTGAAGCTTTCTTT.

The V call is TRBV11-2, the J call TRBJ1-6, with 7 nucleotides matching TRBD1. Germline trimming cut 4 bases from V and 9 bases from J; bases unmatched to any gene: 9. Germline CDR1 SGHAT, CDR2 FQNNGV. The CDR3 spans 15 residues. The CDR3 is CASSYGDRSLSPLHF. In DNA, the CDR3 is TGTGCCAGCAGCTATGGGGACAGAAGCCTTTCACCCCTCCACTTT.

The chain is built from TRBV19 and TRBJ1-5; D is unresolved. This CDR3 region has 12 residues. The ends were cut back, 7 bases at V and 4 bases at J, with 8 bases in the middle. Germline values: CDR1 LNHDA, CDR2 SQIVND (reference sequence). The CDR3 is CASTTWNQPQHF. In DNA, the CDR3 is TGTGCCAGTACGACCTGGAATCAGCCCCAGCATTTT.

This clone occurred once. This rearrangement joins TRBV5-1 to TRBJ2-5, with TRBD2 matching 8 bases. This CDR3 region has 15 residues. Per the germline V gene, CDR1 is SGHRS and CDR2 is YFSETQ. Trimming took 4 bases from V and 4 from J; bases not matched to a gene: 9. CDR3 coding DNA: TGCGCCAGCAGCATCCTAGCGGGTATCGCAGAGACCCAGTACTTC. Amino acid sequence: CASSILAGIAETQYF. Complete variable domain (other parts from reference TRBV5-1 and TRBJ2-5): KAGVTQTPRYLIKTRGQQVTLSCSPISGHRSVSWYQQTPGQGLQFLFEYFSETQRNKGNFPGRFSGRQFSNSRSEMNVSTLELGDSALYLCASSILAGIAETQYFGPGTRLLVL.

The CDR3 DNA reads as TGTGCCAGCAGTTCCAACGGGAAGGGAGGCAATCAGCCCCAGCATTTT. It yields the protein CASSSNGKGGNQPQHF. The J gene is TRBJ1-5, the V gene TRBV6-5; D is unclear. The CDR3 has 16 residues. Germline V lookup: CDR1 MNHEY, CDR2 SVGAGI. V lost 4 bases and J lost 2, with 15 bases in between.

V usage is TRBV28 and J usage is TRBJ2-1, with 9 nucleotides matching TRBD2. V lost 0 bases to trimming and J lost 7 bases; unmatched junction nucleotides: 10. The germline V gene encodes CDR1 MDHEN and CDR2 SYDVKM. The CDR3 runs to 17 residues. Written as DNA, the CDR3 is TGTGCCAGCAGTTTATGGCTAGCGGGGACCCGAGGGAATGAGCAGTTCTTC. Translating gives CASSLWLAGTRGNEQFF.

This rearrangement joins TRBV21-1 to TRBJ1-2; the table's TRBD1 call for D was not verified on the DNA. TRBV21-1 is a known pseudogene. The CDR3 loop spans 18 amino acids. CDR3 amino acids: CASSKIMDRNLQGYGYTF. DNA of the CDR3: TGTGCCAGCAGCAAAATAATGGACAGGAACCTACAAGGGTATGGCTACACCTTC.

This chain links TRBV7-8 with TRBJ2-7, with D possibly matching TRBD2 (5 bases). Germline V gene lookup returns CDR1 SGHVS and CDR2 FQNEAQ. V shed 1 base and J shed 1 base, with 8 bases lying between them. This CDR3 has 14 residues. Here the CDR3 DNA reads TGTGCCAGCAGCTTAGGGAGCGGTTCCTACGAGCAGTACTTC. Translating it yields CASSLGSGSYEQYF.